The 15 T cell receptor beta chains below were found in one sample sequenced in a study of CDR3 diversity in severe acne. MiXCR, run by TCRdb on the PCR reads, gives a single entry per CDR3 protein. The profile shows approximately 97,000 distinct CDR3 sequences, roughly half of them singletons. The source material was blood. The source of these receptors is a male donor with acne.

Regarding this clonotype: This may be a read error: a much more frequent sequence differs by one nucleotide. The rearrangement links TRBV6-5 to TRBJ2-7; D gene unclear. Germline-derived CDR1 and CDR2 are MNHEY and SVGAGI. The CDR3 has 15 amino acids. CDR3: CASSYSSARNYEQCF. For the CDR3, the DNA is TGTGCCAGCAGTTACTCGAGTGCGCGAAACTACGAGCAGTGCTTC.

The gene calls are TRBV2 and TRBJ2-7, with no clear D. The germline CDR1 and CDR2 sequences are SNHLY and FYNNEI. This CDR3 is 14 amino acids long. Deletions cut 8 bases from V and 6 bases from J, with 20 bases between. The DNA for the CDR3 is TGTGCCAGCGGGCATTCACCCCCGAATGGCGAGCAGTACTTC. Translation gives CASGHSPPNGEQYF.

Ten or more counts support this clonotype. This CDR3 reads CASSATTMNTEAFF. CDR3 nucleotides: TGCGCCAGCAGCGCAACCACGATGAACACTGAAGCTTTCTTT. The rearrangement joins TRBV5-1 to TRBJ1-1, with D uncertain. V was shortened by 4 bases and J by 0 bases, with 10 bases between the two germline ends. Germline V lookup: CDR1 SGHRS, CDR2 YFSETQ. The CDR3 is 14 residues long.

This rearrangement joins TRBV13 to TRBJ2-7, with D uncertain. The CDR3 runs 11 residues. With 5 bases removed from V and 5 bases from J, the gap between germline ends came to 7 bases. Germline V lookup: CDR1 PRHDT, CDR2 FYEKMQ (reference sequence). The CDR3 here is CASSVENEQYF. The CDR3, as DNA: TGTGCCAGCAGCGTGGAGAACGAGCAGTACTTC.

This clonotype was picked up a small number of times. The rearrangement uses TRBV12-3 or TRBV12-4 and TRBJ1-1, with 9 bases lining up with TRBD1. The CDR3 consists of 16 residues. The V segment lost 6 bases and the J segment 4 bases; nucleotides outside the gene matches: 12. The CDR3: CASSFLQGAGGTEAFF. The CDR3 bases are TGTGCCAGCAGCTTTCTACAGGGGGCGGGTGGCACTGAAGCTTTCTTT.

V usage is TRBV19 and J usage is TRBJ2-5; TRBD1 might be the D (5 bases). V lost 1 base, J lost 3 bases, and 18 bases lay in between. The CDR3 sequence is 17 residues long. Germline assignment: CDR1 LNHDA and CDR2 SQIVND (reference sequence). The CDR3 here is CASSIVFLRGGKETQYF. The CDR3 coding sequence is TGTGCCAGTAGTATAGTTTTCCTTAGGGGCGGTAAAGAGACCCAGTACTTC.

In regard to this clonotype: This may stem from a read error, because a much larger clone lies one nucleotide away. The chain has TRBV5-4 and TRBJ2-5; D is unresolved. There are 15 residues in the CDR3. From germline, CDR1 is SGHNT and CDR2 YYREEE (reference sequence). CDR3 DNA: TGTGCCAGCAGCTTTGCACGGACGGTACAAGAGACCCGGTACTTC. Translation: CASSFARTVQETRYF. The complete variable domain, with remaining parts taken from reference TRBV5-4 and TRBJ2-5, reads ETGVTQSPTHLIKTRGQQVTLRCSSQSGHNTVSWYQQALGQGPQFIFQYYREEENGRGNFPPRFSGLQFPNYSSELNVNALELDDSALYLCASSFARTVQETRYFGPGTRLLVL.

Only a few counts were recorded for this clonotype. The chain links TRBV28 to TRBJ1-1; D may be TRBD1 (5 bases). Trimming removed 5 bases at V and 4 bases at J, with 8 bases between. This CDR3 is built from 12 residues. CDR1 is MDHEN and CDR2 is SYDVKM in the germline V gene. Here the CDR3 reads CASSIGGTEAFF. The CDR3 DNA follows: TGTGCCAGCAGTATCGGGGGCACTGAAGCTTTCTTT.

CDR3 DNA: TGTGCCAGCAGCTTAGAAGGGGCAGGGACCTACGAGCAGTACTTC. Its translation is CASSLEGAGTYEQYF. V and J are TRBV11-2 and TRBJ2-7, with D maybe TRBD1 (5 bases). Germline CDR1 SGHAT, CDR2 FQNNGV. Trimming pared 0 bases from V and 2 bases from J, leaving 11 bases between. The length of the CDR3 is 15 residues.

This clonotype was observed a few times. The junction does not match germline at one end; this may be a read error. The rearrangement uses TRBV10-3 and TRBJ2-5; the D is unclear. Looked up from germline, CDR1 is ENHRY and CDR2 is SYGVKD. This CDR3 comprises 14 residues. CDR3 loop: CASSPGLSGETQYF. The DNA for the CDR3 is TGTGCCAGCAGTCCGGGTCTATCTGGAGAGACCCAGTACTTC.

This rearrangement joins TRBV12-3 or TRBV12-4 to TRBJ2-7, with D maybe TRBD1 (6 bases). V lost 3 bases, J lost 5 bases, and 14 bases lay in between. CDR3 length: 14 residues. Here the CDR3 DNA reads TGTGCCAGCAGTTTGGGTACAGGGTACGACGAGCAGTACTTC. Translated: CASSLGTGYDEQYF.

This clonotype was observed a handful of times. V and J are TRBV27 and TRBJ2-7, with D maybe TRBD1 (5 bases). V dropped 7 bases and J dropped 6 bases, with 13 bases sitting between them. Germline V lookup: CDR1 MNHEY, CDR2 SMNVEV (reference sequence). CDR3 size: 12 residues. The CDR3 sequence is CASKQGSREQYF. For the CDR3, the DNA is TGTGCCAGCAAGCAGGGCTCTCGCGAGCAGTACTTC.

The chain joins TRBV7-9 to TRBJ1-1, with 7 bases aligning to TRBD1. The ends lost 5 bases at V and 10 bases at J; junction bases unmatched: 7. This CDR3 spans 12 amino acids. Germline CDR1 reads SEHNR; CDR2 reads FQNEAQ (reference sequence). CDR3 amino acids: CASSRQGDGAFF. The CDR3 DNA follows: TGTGCCAGCAGCAGACAGGGAGACGGAGCTTTCTTT.

The rearrangement joins TRBV15 to TRBJ1-5, with D possibly matching TRBD1 (6 bases). V gave up 0 bases and J gave up 4 bases, with 10 bases separating them. This CDR3 spans 15 amino acids. Looked up from germline, CDR1 is LNHNV and CDR2 is YYDKDF (reference sequence). CDR3: CATSRDGQMNQPQHF. The CDR3 DNA is TGTGCCACCAGCAGAGATGGACAGATGAATCAGCCCCAGCATTTT.

This clonotype was seen many times. The chain joins TRBV20-1 to TRBJ1-3; weak D call: TRBD1 (5 bases). V lost 2 bases, J lost 4 bases, and 18 bases lay in between. There are 16 residues in the CDR3. Germline V CDR1 and CDR2: DFQATT, SNEGSKA (reference sequence). This chain's CDR3 is CSARRGGSGSGNTIYF. CDR3 sequence (DNA): TGCAGTGCTAGACGGGGGGGGAGCGGATCCGGAAACACCATATATTTT.